These 24 T cell receptor beta chains were sequenced from one sample in a study of blood T cell repertoires in COVID-19 (dated by TCRdb to 2018 to 2020). The library was produced with the immunoSEQ multiplex PCR assay. Sourced from immuneACCESS, this table was stored by TCRdb with only in-frame sequences that have V and J called. A share of the clones is absent; for the studies checked, an unresolved V gene accounts for under half, and the remainder has no known explanation. The sample includes more than 85,000 clones, with more than 90% observed a single time. Of the sample, roughly 1.7% is held by the ten largest clones. The sequenced sample was peripheral blood. These receptors were taken from a man aged 60 to 69 with acute or convalescent COVID-19.

The chain uses TRBV5-6 and TRBJ1-5; 10 bases agree with TRBD1. Germline lookup yields CDR1 SGHDT and CDR2 YYEEEE. The trim removed 4 bases at V and 2 bases at J, leaving 3 bases unmatched. The CDR3 contains 15 residues. CDR3 region: CASSPGTGGNQPQHF. The CDR3 DNA reads TGTGCCAGCAGCCCTGGGACAGGGGGCAATCAGCCCCAGCATTTT.

This sequence joins TRBV5-1 and TRBJ2-7; the D gene is possibly TRBD1 (6 bases). The germline V gene has CDR1 SGHRS and CDR2 YFSETQ. V lost 2 bases and J 3 bases, leaving 12 bases between the germline ends. The CDR3 runs to 14 residues. CDR3 in DNA: TGCGCCAGCAGCTTTAGCCGGGACAACTACGAGCAGTACTTC. This translates into CASSFSRDNYEQYF.

V gene TRBV14 combines with J gene TRBJ1-1; D is unclear. In germline, CDR1 is SGHDN, CDR2 FVKESK. Trimming left V 3 bases short and J 0 bases short, with 5 bases between. The CDR3 loop spans 13 amino acids. The CDR3 is CASSHFVNTEAFF. For the CDR3, the DNA is TGTGCCAGCAGCCACTTCGTGAACACTGAAGCTTTCTTT.

The DNA for the CDR3 is TGTGCCAGCGCATTACAGCTGAGCTCTGGAAACACCATATATTTT. It yields the protein CASALQLSSGNTIYF. The V call is TRBV28, the J call TRBJ1-3; D is unclear. V was clipped by 8 bases and J by 0 bases, with 14 bases between them. The CDR3 contains 15 residues. Germline CDR1 is MDHEN and CDR2 is SYDVKM.

This chain uses TRBV5-5 with TRBJ2-3; weak D call: TRBD2 (6 bases). This CDR3 has 15 residues. The germline gives CDR1 SGHKS, CDR2 YYEKEE (reference sequence). V shed 0 bases and J shed 2 bases, with 10 bases lying between them. For the CDR3, the DNA is TGTGCCAGCAGCTTGGCGGGAGAGTACACAGATACGCAGTATTTT. It specifies CASSLAGEYTDTQYF.

This chain uses TRBV6-2 or TRBV6-3 with TRBJ2-3; 7 bases fit TRBD2. The CDR3 runs to 16 residues. Trimming cost V 5 bases and J 3 bases; bases outside gene matches: 11. The V gene's germline CDR1 is MNHEY and CDR2 SVGEGT. The DNA of the CDR3 is TGTGCCAGCAGTGACCCGGGACTAAGGGGAACAGATACGCAGTATTTT. Translating gives CASSDPGLRGTDTQYF.

V and J are TRBV12-3 or TRBV12-4 and TRBJ2-3; D is possibly TRBD2 (6 bases). Trimming cost V 7 bases and J 1 base, with 9 bases left between them. The CDR3 spans 13 residues. The CDR3 is CASKASGTDTQYF. The CDR3 DNA reads TGTGCCAGCAAGGCTAGCGGCACAGATACGCAGTATTTT.

This chain links TRBV28 with TRBJ2-6; D gene uncertain. The CDR3 covers 13 residues. Germline V gives CDR1 MDHEN, CDR2 SYDVKM. Trimming shortened V by 5 bases and J by 2 bases, and 4 bases separated the two germline ends. CDR3 loop: CASSLAGANVLTF. In DNA, the CDR3 is TGTGCCAGCAGTCTAGCTGGGGCCAACGTCCTGACTTTC.

This clone was seen more than once but under ten times. This rearrangement joins TRBV6-5 to TRBJ2-7, with D maybe TRBD2 (6 bases). V was shortened by 5 bases and J by 7 bases, with 18 bases between the two germline ends. The CDR3 is 14 amino acids. Germline CDR1 and CDR2: MNHEY and SVGAGI. The CDR3 DNA reads TGTGCCAGCAGTAACGGGACTCCCGGGGGAGAGCAGTACTTC. This sequence encodes CASSNGTPGGEQYF.

The V and J genes are TRBV19 and TRBJ1-1; D is undetermined. Germline assignment: CDR1 LNHDA and CDR2 SQIVND (reference sequence). The V and J ends lost 4 bases and 2 bases respectively, with 8 bases between them. The CDR3 is made up of 13 amino acids. The DNA of the CDR3 is TGTGCCAGTAGTAGTGGAGGAAACACTGAAGCTTTCTTT. Translation gives CASSSGGNTEAFF.

This chain connects TRBV3-1 (or the pseudogene TRBV3-2) to TRBJ2-7; possible D gene TRBD1, 7 bases. There are 14 residues in the CDR3. Deletions cut 3 bases from V and 1 base from J, with 10 bases between. Per the germline V gene, CDR1 is LGHDT and CDR2 is YNNKEL (reference sequence). CDR3 DNA: TGTGCCAGCAGCCAGGCGGGACAGTCCTACGAGCAGTACTTC. Amino acids: CASSQAGQSYEQYF.

This clone was counted between two and nine times. V and J are TRBV29-1 and TRBJ1-2, with 11 nucleotides matching TRBD1. The CDR3 has 16 amino acids. Germline V gene lookup returns CDR1 SQVTM and CDR2 ANQGSEA. The V segment lost 6 bases and the J segment 3 bases; nucleotides outside the gene matches: 12. CDR3 in amino acids: CSVRTWTGGFDYGYTF. CDR3 sequence (DNA): TGCAGCGTCCGGACCTGGACAGGGGGCTTTGACTATGGCTACACCTTC.

The CDR3 coding sequence is TGCGCCAGCAGCCCGGGGACTACCGACCCGAACACCGGGGAGCTGTTTTTT. Its translation: CASSPGTTDPNTGELFF. The chain carries TRBV5-1 and TRBJ2-2; 7 bases map to TRBD2. The V gene end was trimmed by 4 bases and the J gene end by 0 bases; junction bases not matched to a gene: 9. Looked up from germline, CDR1 is SGHRS and CDR2 is YFSETQ. The CDR3 loop spans 17 amino acids.

The J gene is TRBJ2-7, the V gene TRBV16, with 9 bases matching TRBD2. This CDR3 has 16 amino acids. Looked up from germline, CDR1 is KGHSY and CDR2 is FQNENV. V was clipped by 5 bases and J by 4 bases; unmatched bases: 12. This chain's CDR3 is CASSVRGGRAVYEQYF. The CDR3 nucleotides read TGTGCCAGCAGCGTGAGGGGCGGGAGGGCCGTATACGAGCAGTACTTC.

CDR3 bases: TGTGCCAGCAGCTTAGAGCGGGAGGGCCAAGACGAGCAGTACTTC. It encodes CASSLEREGQDEQYF. The chain couples TRBV11-3 to TRBJ2-7, with 9 bases that match TRBD2. Germline CDR1 reads SGHNT; CDR2 reads YENEEA. The CDR3 runs 15 residues. The V gene end was trimmed by 0 bases and the J gene end by 5 bases; junction bases not matched to a gene: 5.

This chain connects TRBV28 to TRBJ2-5; 8 bases line up with TRBD1. The CDR3 has 15 residues. J gave up 2 bases and V 9 bases, and 11 bases lay outside the gene matches. In germline, CDR1 is MDHEN, CDR2 SYDVKM. The CDR3 protein is CASEQGAFVQETQYF. CDR3 DNA: TGTGCCAGTGAGCAGGGGGCTTTCGTACAAGAGACCCAGTACTTC.

This clone was picked up a small number of times. The V gene is TRBV19, the J gene TRBJ1-5; TRBD1 matches at 9 bases. V trimming: 9 bases; J trimming: 9 bases; junction bases outside the gene matches: 6. In germline, CDR1 is LNHDA, CDR2 SQIVND (reference sequence). CDR3 length: 12 residues. The CDR3 loop is CASRDREGPQHF. For the CDR3, the DNA is TGTGCCAGCCGGGACAGGGAAGGGCCCCAGCATTTT.

This rearrangement joins TRBV29-1 to TRBJ2-5, with TRBD1 identical over 10 bases. Germline-derived CDR1 and CDR2 are SQVTM and ANQGSEA. Germline trimming cut 4 bases from V and 5 bases from J; bases unmatched to any gene: 7. The CDR3 covers 14 residues. The CDR3 protein is CSVADRGRGETQYF. The CDR3, as DNA: TGCAGCGTTGCTGACAGGGGGCGCGGGGAGACCCAGTACTTC.

CDR3 in DNA: TGTGCCAGCAGTTTCGAGGTTAGCTCCTACAATGAGCAGTTCTTC. As protein: CASSFEVSSYNEQFF. The J gene is TRBJ2-1, the V gene TRBV28, with D uncertain. The germline gives CDR1 MDHEN, CDR2 SYDVKM. The CDR3 has 15 residues. Trimming removed 3 bases from V and 0 bases from J, with 9 bases in between.

V and J are TRBV19 and TRBJ2-7; 13 nucleotides agree with TRBD2. The CDR3 is 20 amino acids. The V gene end was trimmed by 5 bases and the J gene end by 1 base; junction bases not matched to a gene: 17. Per germline, CDR1 LNHDA and CDR2 SQIVND (reference sequence). In DNA form, the CDR3 reads TGTGCCAGTAGTGGGCCCGGACTAGCGGGAGCAAGGGGACGGTCCTACGAGCAGTACTTC. Translated: CASSGPGLAGARGRSYEQYF.

J is TRBJ2-1 and V is TRBV11-3; TRBD2 agrees at 7 bases. V trimming: 3 bases; J trimming: 6 bases; junction bases outside the gene matches: 17. Germline V CDR1 and CDR2: SGHNT, YENEEA. The CDR3 contains 18 residues. DNA for the CDR3: TGTGCCAGCAGCTTGGGCCTCAGGGCGGGAGTAGAGGGCAATGAGCAGTTCTTC. Its protein is CASSLGLRAGVEGNEQFF.

The CDR3 region is CASSGSGGRYEQYF. The CDR3, as DNA: TGCGCCAGCAGCGGAAGCGGGGGCCGGTACGAGCAGTACTTC. V usage is TRBV5-1 and J usage is TRBJ2-7; 8 bases align to TRBD2. The CDR3 totals 14 residues. V gave up 4 bases and J gave up 4 bases; unmatched junction bases: 7. The germline V gene has CDR1 SGHRS and CDR2 YFSETQ.

The CDR3, as DNA: TGTGCCAGCAGCTTAGCCCGGACTAGCGGGAGGGAGACCCAGTACTTC. Its translation is CASSLARTSGRETQYF. This rearrangement joins TRBV11-2 to TRBJ2-5, with 14 nucleotides matching TRBD2. This CDR3 is built from 16 residues. With 1 base clipped from V and 5 bases from J, the junction kept 3 bases outside the gene matches. Germline-derived CDR1 and CDR2 are SGHAT and FQNNGV.

The rearrangement uses TRBV7-3 and TRBJ2-1, with 11 bases fitting TRBD2. The ends lost 1 base at V and 8 bases at J; junction bases unmatched: 10. The CDR3 spans 17 residues. Germline V lookup: CDR1 SGHTA, CDR2 FQGTGA. The DNA of the CDR3 is TGTGCCAGCAGCTTAAACCCCGGACTAGCGGGTCAAGATGAGCAGTTCTTC. Amino acid sequence: CASSLNPGLAGQDEQFF.